This T cell receptor beta chain was recovered during a study of T cell repertoires in cytomegalovirus infection. This CDR3 region has 15 residues. V shed 5 bases, J shed 5 bases, and the junction held 11 bases outside the gene matches. CDR1 is SGHTA, CDR2 FQGTGA, per germline. TCRdb called the reads again in MiXCR, with one record for every CDR3 protein. The data hold roughly 760,000 distinct CDR3 sequences, with approximately 34% observed a single time. The rearrangement joins TRBV7-3 to TRBJ2-5; 7 nucleotides agree with TRBD1. Source material: PBMCs. The sequence was collected from a human donor in good health (CMV status not recorded). Some clones in this sample may be carry-over from other donors' samples. As DNA, the CDR3 is TGTGCCAGCAGCGGCCGGTCAGGGGGTAGGGAGACCCAGTACTTC. Its protein product is CASSGRSGGRETQYF.